These 17 T cell receptor beta chains were sequenced from one sample in a study of response to subunit inactivated influenza vaccine. TCRdb reanalysed the RT-PCR reads using MiXCR and keeps one entry per CDR3 protein. Seen here are hundreds of thousands of distinct CDR3 sequences, about 15% observed once, and the top ten hold 7.6%. The sample in question was PBMCs from blood, obtained 14 to 15 days before vaccination. These receptors were obtained from a man aged 50 to 59 who received an inactivated influenza vaccine.

This clonotype appeared many times. The chain links TRBV5-1 to TRBJ2-7, with a tentative D call TRBD1 (5 bases). The V end lost 0 bases, the J end lost 2 bases, and 9 bases lay between the germline ends. This CDR3 is built from 14 residues. Germline CDR1 SGHRS, CDR2 YFSETQ. This CDR3 is CASSLGDSTYEQYF. DNA of the CDR3: TGCGCCAGCAGCTTGGGAGACAGCACCTACGAGCAGTACTTC.

This clonotype appeared a few times. CDR3 region: CASRKGPRTGTGELFF. CDR3 nucleotides: TGTGCCAGCAGAAAGGGGCCGAGGACCGGGACCGGGGAGCTGTTTTTT. The genes are TRBV9 and TRBJ2-2; TRBD1 is a possible D gene (5 bases). The CDR3 extends over 16 amino acids. Germline loops: CDR1 SGDLS, CDR2 YYNGEE. The V gene lost 5 bases and the J gene lost 5 bases, with 19 bases spanning the gap.

This sequence joins TRBV20-1 and TRBJ2-7; D unclear. The CDR3 spans 14 residues. V was clipped by 0 bases and J by 6 bases, with 15 bases between them. Germline V gene sequence: CDR1 DFQATT, CDR2 SNEGSKA (reference sequence). CDR3 amino acids: CSARDPIGQREQYF. The DNA for the CDR3 is TGCAGTGCTAGAGACCCCATAGGGCAGCGCGAGCAGTACTTC.

The chain links TRBV7-8 to TRBJ2-1; D remains ambiguous. CDR1 SGHVS and CDR2 FQNEAQ come from the germline V gene. There are 15 residues in the CDR3. V was pared by 4 bases and J by 0 bases, with 10 bases between. CDR3 DNA sequence: TGTGCCAGCAGCTCGTTCCTCGGCTCCTACAATGAGCAGTTCTTC. Translating it yields CASSSFLGSYNEQFF.

There are many counts of this clonotype. This rearrangement joins TRBV6-1 to TRBJ2-5, with D tentatively TRBD1 (6 bases). The CDR3 sequence is 13 residues long. CDR1 and CDR2 from the germline V gene are MNHNS and SASEGT. V was shortened by 6 bases and J by 1 base, with 9 bases between the two germline ends. CDR3 DNA sequence: TGTGCCAGCAGCCCAGGGGTCCAAGAGACCCAGTACTTC. Translated, it gives CASSPGVQETQYF.

By sample share, this clonotype is medium-sized (0.01 to 0.1%). The chain joins TRBV24-1 to TRBJ2-7; D call uncertain. Germline values: CDR1 KGHDR, CDR2 SFDVKD. The ends were cut back, 4 bases at V and 2 bases at J, with 8 bases in the middle. This CDR3 region has 13 residues. This chain's CDR3 is CATSEAGTYEQYF. In DNA, the CDR3 is TGTGCCACCAGTGAGGCCGGTACCTACGAGCAGTACTTC.

A few counts support this clonotype. The DNA for the CDR3 is TGCGCCAGCAACCCAACAGGGACCCCGCCCGGGGAGCTGTTTTTT. It specifies CASNPTGTPPGELFF. The chain has TRBV5-1 and TRBJ2-2, with a tentative D call TRBD1 (6 bases). This CDR3 is 15 amino acids long. The ends were cut back, 6 bases at V and 6 bases at J, with 18 bases in the middle. Germline CDR1 SGHRS, CDR2 YFSETQ.

The chain has TRBV10-3 and TRBJ1-1; 11 positions match TRBD1. Per germline, CDR1 ENHRY and CDR2 SYGVKD. The junction had 10 bases not matched to a gene; V was cut back by 4 bases and J by 3 bases. The CDR3 is 17 amino acids. The CDR3 spells CAISGGDRGGEDTEAFF. The CDR3 nucleotides are TGTGCCATCAGTGGAGGGGACAGGGGGGGTGAAGACACTGAAGCTTTCTTT.

The chain links TRBV28 to TRBJ2-6; the match to TRBD1 covers 9 bases. There are 17 residues in the CDR3. The junction had 5 bases not matched to a gene; V was cut back by 4 bases and J by 1 base. Germline CDR1 and CDR2: MDHEN and SYDVKM. CDR3 sequence reads: CASSSGQGSSGANVLTF. The CDR3 DNA reads as TGTGCCAGCAGTTCGGGACAGGGCTCTTCTGGGGCCAACGTCCTGACTTTC.

The chain couples TRBV20-1 to TRBJ1-1; the D is unclear. The CDR3 has 12 residues. CDR1 is DFQATT, CDR2 SNEGSKA, per germline (reference sequence). Trimming took 6 bases from V and 4 from J, leaving 12 bases between them. The CDR3, as DNA: TGCAGTGCGTCTTGGTCGAGCACTGAAGCTTTCTTT. As protein: CSASWSSTEAFF.

As concerns this clonotype: The junction and the germline gene differ at one end; a read error may be behind it. The V and J genes are TRBV28 and TRBJ2-1; no definite D call. The CDR3 contains 11 residues. The germline gives CDR1 MDHEN, CDR2 SYDVKM. CDR3 coding DNA: TGTGCCAGCAGTTTGTTCGACTCGTCGATCTTC. Translating it yields CASSLFDSSIF.

The chain is built from TRBV5-4 and TRBJ2-1; D remains ambiguous. Trimming took 4 bases from V and 0 from J, leaving 11 bases between them. The CDR3 spans 15 residues. The germline V gene has CDR1 SGHNT and CDR2 YYREEE (reference sequence). CDR3 DNA: TGTGCCAGCAGCGCCGACTTGAGCTCCTACAATGAGCAGTTCTTC. This codes for CASSADLSSYNEQFF. The variable domain in full, with the rest retrieved from reference TRBV5-4 and TRBJ2-1, is ETGVTQSPTHLIKTRGQQVTLRCSSQSGHNTVSWYQQALGQGPQFIFQYYREEENGRGNFPPRFSGLQFPNYSSELNVNALELDDSALYLCASSADLSSYNEQFFGPGTRLTVL.

The rearrangement links TRBV28 to TRBJ2-1, with 9 bases lining up with TRBD2. J was trimmed by 0 bases and V by 6 bases; bases with no gene match: 6. The CDR3 loop spans 16 amino acids. Germline V lookup: CDR1 MDHEN, CDR2 SYDVKM. The CDR3 sequence: CASSPGLAFSYNEQFF. CDR3 DNA: TGTGCCAGCAGCCCCGGACTAGCGTTCTCCTACAATGAGCAGTTCTTC.

The chain carries TRBV6-1 and TRBJ1-5; D remains unclear. The CDR3 consists of 13 residues. With 5 bases removed from V and 4 bases from J, the gap between germline ends came to 9 bases. CDR1 and CDR2 from the germline V gene are MNHNS and SASEGT. The CDR3 loop reads CASSQRENQPQHF. CDR3 nucleotides: TGTGCCAGCAGTCAACGGGAGAATCAGCCCCAGCATTTT.

This chain joins TRBV7-6 and TRBJ1-5; TRBD1 matches at 9 bases. There are 15 residues in the CDR3. CDR1 and CDR2 from the germline V gene are SGHVS and FNYEAQ. The J segment lost 5 bases and the V segment lost 1 base, leaving 3 bases of the junction unmatched. The CDR3 here is CASSLGTGVDQPQHF. The DNA for the CDR3 is TGTGCCAGCAGCTTAGGGACAGGGGTGGATCAGCCCCAGCATTTT.

This clonotype was counted between two and nine times. The chain has TRBV29-1 and TRBJ1-2; a possible D gene is TRBD1 (6 bases). Trimming left V 7 bases short and J 1 base short, with 16 bases between. The CDR3 runs 14 residues. Germline V CDR1 and CDR2: SQVTM, ANQGSEA. CDR3 coding DNA: TGCAGCGCGGACCGGGACACCGATAACTATGGCTACACCTTC. It is translated as CSADRDTDNYGYTF.

This clonotype has only a few counts. V gene TRBV7-2 combines with J gene TRBJ2-1; D uncertain. CDR3 length: 16 amino acids. Germline-derived CDR1 and CDR2 are SGHTA and FQGNSA. The germline V and J ends were trimmed by 3 bases and 5 bases, with 17 bases remaining between them. The CDR3 nucleotides read TGTGCCAGCAGCTTCCCGATGGGCGGAGCTAACAATGAGCAGTTCTTC. Its translation: CASSFPMGGANNEQFF.